Here is one T cell receptor beta chain with its context. These data belong to a study of cytotoxic CD8 clonotypes in ibrutinib-treated CLL. The data were produced by immunoSEQ multiplex PCR, yet TCRdb's version contains in-frame clones alone and is incomplete. The sample carries about 270,000 clones, about 72% recorded once. The CDR3 loop spans 16 amino acids. Sequenced material: PBMCs, taken at disease progression, from a patient treated with ibrutinib. This sequence joins TRBV21-1 and TRBJ2-3; the D segment call TRBD1 is taken from the table without a DNA check. TRBV21-1 is designated a pseudogene. The receptor was isolated from a human donor with chronic lymphocytic leukemia. The CDR3: CASSTRQGLEPDTQYF. The DNA of the CDR3 is TGTGCCAGCAGCACGCGACAGGGTTTAGAACCAGATACGCAGTATTTT.